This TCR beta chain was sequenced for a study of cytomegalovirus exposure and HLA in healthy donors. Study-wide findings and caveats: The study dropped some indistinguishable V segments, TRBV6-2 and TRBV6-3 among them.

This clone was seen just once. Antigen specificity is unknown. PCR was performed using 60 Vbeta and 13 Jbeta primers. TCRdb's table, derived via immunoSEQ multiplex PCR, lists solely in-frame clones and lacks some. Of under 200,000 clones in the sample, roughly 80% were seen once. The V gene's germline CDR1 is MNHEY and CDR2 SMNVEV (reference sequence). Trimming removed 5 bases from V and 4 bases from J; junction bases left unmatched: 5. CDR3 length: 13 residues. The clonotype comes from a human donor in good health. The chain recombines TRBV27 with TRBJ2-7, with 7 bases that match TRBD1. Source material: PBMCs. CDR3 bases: TGTGCCAGCAGTGGAAAACAGGGGTACGAGCAGTACTTC. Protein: CASSGKQGYEQYF.